This paragraph covers one TCR beta chain sequence. Its antigen is unknown. Only in-frame clones appear in the TCRdb table, and some are missing; sequencing was by immunoSEQ multiplex PCR. The profile shows approximately 2.5 million clones, 90% to 95% of them singletons. The data were taken from a study of shared clonotypes between healthy human individuals. Naive CD4+ cells were CD45RA-selected; the remaining cells were memory. Study-level points and caveats: Shared clonotypes across all four donors exceeded non-shared ones in generation probability.

V lost 6 bases and J 10 bases, leaving 13 bases between the germline ends. The CDR3 extends over 12 amino acids. Germline assignment: CDR1 SNHLY and CDR2 FYNNEI. The origin of this receptor is a young man in good health. The source material was naive CD4+ T cells sorted from blood. Regarding subset: CD45RA+ positively selected. The gene calls are TRBV2 and TRBJ2-1; D gene uncertain. This chain's CDR3 is CASSQLTREQFF. The DNA for the CDR3 is TGTGCCAGCAGCCAGCTCACACGAGAGCAGTTCTTC.